The 27 T cell receptor beta chains given below trace back to one sample, sequenced in a study of blood T cell repertoires in COVID-19. Profiling relied on immunoSEQ multiplex PCR, and the TCRdb table lists in-frame clones only, not all of them. Here the sample spans a few hundred thousand clones, around 92% being singletons. Sequencing used PBMCs or T cells enriched from blood (not recorded which). Source of these receptors: a woman under 40 who had recovered from COVID-19.

This chain uses TRBV6-6 with TRBJ2-7; 14 bases match TRBD2. The V gene's germline CDR1 is MNHNY and CDR2 SVGAGI (reference sequence). The CDR3 length is 17 residues. Germline trimming cut 6 bases from V and 2 bases from J; bases unmatched to any gene: 9. CDR3 nucleotide sequence: TGTGCCAGCAGGCGACCGGGACTAGCGGGAGCACCCTACGAGCAGTACTTC. Its translation is CASRRPGLAGAPYEQYF.

The chain employs TRBV7-9 and TRBJ1-4; tentative D call: TRBD1 (5 bases). Germline CDR1 is SEHNR and CDR2 is FQNEAQ (reference sequence). The CDR3 is 14 residues long. Trimming cost V 8 bases and J 3 bases, with 13 bases left between them. The CDR3 DNA is TGTGCCAGCGTTCGGGGAGGGGCTAATGAAAAACTGTTTTTT. Its translation is CASVRGGANEKLFF.

This clone came up a few times. The chain joins TRBV6-5 to TRBJ2-7; the D is unclear. Germline V lookup: CDR1 MNHEY, CDR2 SVGAGI. There are 12 residues in the CDR3. V lost 7 bases and J 1 base, leaving 8 bases between the germline ends. The CDR3 protein is CASNSGSYEQYF. In DNA, the CDR3 is TGTGCCAGCAATTCGGGTTCCTACGAGCAGTACTTC.

The rearrangement links TRBV9 to TRBJ1-1, with 9 bases that match TRBD1. Germline CDR1 SGDLS, CDR2 YYNGEE. This CDR3 is built from 15 residues. With 4 bases clipped from V and 3 bases from J, the junction kept 7 bases outside the gene matches. The CDR3: CASSLRDRVDTEAFF. The DNA for the CDR3 is TGTGCCAGCAGCCTCCGGGACAGGGTTGACACTGAAGCTTTCTTT.

CDR3 DNA: TGTGCCAGCAGCAAAGGTCGACAGGGCGATGGCTACACCTTC. This gives the protein CASSKGRQGDGYTF. This chain joins TRBV21-1 and TRBJ1-2; TRBD1 is the table's D call, not checked against the DNA. TRBV21-1 is noted as a pseudogene. The CDR3 consists of 14 residues.

This clone has only a few counts. The V gene is TRBV27, the J gene TRBJ2-3; 7 bases align to TRBD2. CDR1 is MNHEY, CDR2 SMNVEV, per germline (reference sequence). Trimming cost V 1 base and J 6 bases; bases outside gene matches: 7. The CDR3 covers 15 residues. CDR3 sequence (DNA): TGTGCCAGCAGTTTATTTAGTGCTAGCGGCGATACGCAGTATTTT. Its translation: CASSLFSASGDTQYF.

V and J are TRBV12-5 and TRBJ2-1, with D tentatively TRBD2 (5 bases). The CDR3 is 16 amino acids. CDR1 and CDR2 (germline): LGHNT, FRNRAP. Trimming pared 0 bases from V and 0 bases from J, leaving 9 bases between. For the CDR3, the DNA is TGTGCTAGTGGTTTGGTACTTGGGAGCTCCTACAATGAGCAGTTCTTC. Translation gives CASGLVLGSSYNEQFF.

The rearrangement uses TRBV6-2 or TRBV6-3 and TRBJ2-7; TRBD1 is a possible D gene (5 bases). V was trimmed by 2 bases and J by 4 bases, leaving 21 bases between them. The CDR3 sequence is 17 residues long. Germline values: CDR1 MNHEY, CDR2 SVGEGT. CDR3 loop: CASSYGPFRGLGYEQYF. CDR3 in DNA: TGTGCCAGCAGTTACGGCCCCTTTAGGGGCCTGGGGTACGAGCAGTACTTC.

The V and J genes are TRBV6-5 and TRBJ1-1; 8 bases align to TRBD1. The germline CDR1 and CDR2 sequences are MNHEY and SVGAGI. J gave up 2 bases and V 2 bases, and 4 bases lay outside the gene matches. CDR3 length equals 15 residues. The CDR3 region is CASSYLDRDNTEAFF. The CDR3 bases are TGTGCCAGCAGTTACCTGGACAGGGATAACACTGAAGCTTTCTTT.

The genes are TRBV2 and TRBJ1-3; D is unclear. CDR1 and CDR2 (germline): SNHLY, FYNNEI. This CDR3 region has 16 residues. Between the trimmed V and J ends, which lost 3 bases and 0 bases, there was a span of 12 bases. The CDR3 spells CASSDWHSFSGNTIYF. As DNA, the CDR3 is TGTGCCAGCAGTGACTGGCATTCTTTCTCTGGAAACACCATATATTTT.

CDR3: CASSLLGQGRTGELFF. CDR3 nucleotides: TGCGCCAGCAGCTTGCTTGGGCAGGGAAGGACCGGGGAGCTGTTTTTT. The genes are TRBV5-1 and TRBJ2-2; possible D gene TRBD1, 5 bases. Trimming left V 1 base short and J 5 bases short, with 15 bases between. CDR1 SGHRS and CDR2 YFSETQ come from the germline V gene. The CDR3 runs 16 residues. Supplemented by reference TRBV5-1 and TRBJ2-2, the full variable domain reads KAGVTQTPRYLIKTRGQQVTLSCSPISGHRSVSWYQQTPGQGLQFLFEYFSETQRNKGNFPGRFSGRQFSNSRSEMNVSTLELGDSALYLCASSLLGQGRTGELFFGEGSRLTVL.

The chain joins TRBV6-5 to TRBJ1-2; the D is unclear. V gave up 8 bases and J gave up 4 bases, with 14 bases separating them. The CDR3 sequence is 13 residues long. From germline, CDR1 is MNHEY and CDR2 SVGAGI. CDR3 region: CASCPGMGYGYTF. The CDR3 DNA reads as TGTGCCAGCTGCCCGGGGATGGGCTATGGCTACACCTTC.

This clone was observed a few times. The gene calls are TRBV7-6 and TRBJ1-5; TRBD1 is a possible D gene (5 bases). CDR3 length equals 17 residues. V was cut by 2 bases and J by 1 base, with 15 bases left in between. Germline V gene sequence: CDR1 SGHVS, CDR2 FNYEAQ. The CDR3 DNA follows: TGTGCCAGCAGCTTAAGCGTGGGGCGGGGGAGCAATCAGCCCCAGCATTTT. Its translation: CASSLSVGRGSNQPQHF.

This clone was recorded only once. This chain connects TRBV6-6 to TRBJ2-3; D unclear. Germline CDR1 is MNHNY and CDR2 is SVGAGI (reference sequence). There are 12 residues in the CDR3. Trimming left V 6 bases short and J 4 bases short, with 8 bases between. The CDR3 loop is CASSPRSDTQYF. CDR3 bases: TGTGCCAGCAGCCCGCGGTCAGATACGCAGTATTTT.

The chain couples TRBV11-1 to TRBJ1-1, with a weak D call TRBD1 (6 bases). The CDR3 contains 14 residues. V lost 5 bases to trimming and J lost 4 bases, with 14 bases between them. Germline CDR1 and CDR2: SGHAT and FQDESV (reference sequence). The CDR3 bases are TGTGCCAGCAGCCCCGAGGGGGTTAGCACTGAAGCTTTCTTT. It translates to CASSPEGVSTEAFF. The full variable domain, rest sourced from reference TRBV11-1 and TRBJ1-1, is EAEVAQSPRYKITEKSQAVAFWCDPISGHATLYWYRQILGQGPELLVQFQDESVVDDSQLPKDRFSAERLKGVDSTLKIQPAELGDSAMYLCASSPEGVSTEAFFGQGTRLTVV.

The chain recombines TRBV20-1 with TRBJ2-7, with 12 bases lining up with TRBD2. This CDR3 is built from 16 residues. Germline V gene sequence: CDR1 DFQATT, CDR2 SNEGSKA (reference sequence). J lost 4 bases, V lost 3 bases, and 10 bases had no gene match. This CDR3 reads CSASPKTSGSIYEQYF. CDR3 nucleotides: TGCAGTGCTAGTCCCAAGACTAGCGGGAGTATTTACGAGCAGTACTTC.

This clone showed up just once. The V and J genes are TRBV10-3 and TRBJ1-2; possible D gene TRBD1, 5 bases. CDR1 is ENHRY, CDR2 SYGVKD, per germline. This CDR3 has 13 residues. V lost 6 bases, J lost 3 bases, and 11 bases lay in between. CDR3 in amino acids: CAIRVGGYYGYTF. The DNA of the CDR3 is TGTGCCATCAGAGTCGGGGGATACTATGGCTACACCTTC.

The chain combines TRBV27 with TRBJ2-3; D not resolved. The germline V gene has CDR1 MNHEY and CDR2 SMNVEV (reference sequence). This CDR3 has 14 residues. V lost 3 bases and J lost 3, with 10 bases in between. CDR3 sequence: CASSFGRQTDTQYF. The CDR3 DNA reads TGTGCCAGCAGTTTCGGCAGACAAACAGATACGCAGTATTTT.

The chain joins TRBV15 to TRBJ2-1; D might be TRBD2 (6 bases). Germline V gives CDR1 LNHNV, CDR2 YYDKDF (reference sequence). The CDR3 has 15 amino acids. V lost 1 base and J 0 bases, leaving 7 bases between the germline ends. In DNA, the CDR3 is TGTGCCACCAGCAGAGCGGGGGACTCCTACAATGAGCAGTTCTTC. This translates into CATSRAGDSYNEQFF.

This sequence joins TRBV27 and TRBJ1-6, with a weak D call TRBD1 (5 bases). This CDR3 comprises 14 residues. Trimming took 6 bases from V and 5 from J, leaving 11 bases between them. Germline assignment: CDR1 MNHEY and CDR2 SMNVEV (reference sequence). The DNA for the CDR3 is TGTGCCAGCAGGTATTTAGGGGATAATTCACCCCTCCACTTT. Residues: CASRYLGDNSPLHF.

The chain joins TRBV28 to TRBJ2-3, with D unclear. Germline loops: CDR1 MDHEN, CDR2 SYDVKM. V was trimmed by 3 bases and J by 4 bases, leaving 11 bases between them. This CDR3 contains 14 residues. The CDR3 region has the DNA TGTGCCAGCAGTTTTGGTGATTTAGCAGATACGCAGTATTTT. Encoded protein: CASSFGDLADTQYF.

This clone was observed a handful of times. The gene calls are TRBV19 and TRBJ1-5, with 8 positions matching TRBD1. Germline CDR1 reads LNHDA; CDR2 reads SQIVND (reference sequence). The CDR3 is made up of 17 amino acids. V lost 7 bases to trimming and J lost 0 bases; unmatched junction nucleotides: 11. Written as DNA, the CDR3 is TGTGCCAGTACCACCTGGGGGACAGGCTATAGCAATCAGCCCCAGCATTTT. Protein: CASTTWGTGYSNQPQHF.

The chain couples TRBV19 to TRBJ2-7; 11 bases are a match to TRBD2. The CDR3 spans 16 residues. Germline V gene data show CDR1 as LNHDA and CDR2 as SQIVND (reference sequence). V trimming: 5 bases; J trimming: 2 bases; junction bases outside the gene matches: 8. CDR3 amino acids: CASSGGPGLAAYEQYF. DNA for the CDR3: TGTGCCAGTAGTGGTGGGCCGGGACTAGCGGCCTACGAGCAGTACTTC.

Here the CDR3 reads CASSYATRNTGELFF. As DNA, the CDR3 is TGTGCCAGCAGTTACGCGACTAGGAACACCGGGGAGCTGTTTTTT. The V gene is TRBV6-2 or TRBV6-3, the J gene TRBJ2-2; D is possibly TRBD2 (6 bases). Germline loops: CDR1 MNHEY, CDR2 SVGEGT. V was shortened by 2 bases and J by 1 base, with 8 bases between the two germline ends. The CDR3 contains 15 residues.

The chain is built from TRBV21-1 and TRBJ2-7; the tabulated D call, TRBD2, remains unverified against the DNA. TRBV21-1 is a documented pseudogene. This CDR3 has 14 residues. CDR3 DNA: TGTGCCAGCAGCAAAGGCGGCGTAACCTACGAGCAGTACTTC. The encoded protein is CASSKGGVTYEQYF.

This clone was found once. The chain carries TRBV7-6 and TRBJ1-3; D is undetermined. V was cut by 1 base and J by 0 bases, with 10 bases left in between. This CDR3 is built from 16 residues. The germline V gene has CDR1 SGHVS and CDR2 FNYEAQ. CDR3 loop: CASSLGTRDSGNTIYF. CDR3 bases: TGTGCCAGCAGCTTAGGGACCCGGGACTCTGGAAACACCATATATTTT.

The chain employs TRBV19 and TRBJ1-6, with TRBD1 identical over 8 bases. Germline V gives CDR1 LNHDA, CDR2 SQIVND (reference sequence). J gave up 10 bases and V 5 bases, and 13 bases lay outside the gene matches. The CDR3 is 16 amino acids. The CDR3 nucleotides are TGTGCCAGTAGTGAGACAGGGGCTCGCAGGGACTCACCCCTCCACTTT. Protein sequence: CASSETGARRDSPLHF.